This TCR beta chain is drawn from a study of cytomegalovirus exposure and HLA in healthy donors. Study observations and caveats: Later analysis revealed greater clonal expansion in HLA-associated TCR beta chains than in equally common others. In presence/absence analyses, roughly uniform sequencing depth across donors was assumed.

The donors were healthy bone marrow donors. PCR employed 60 Vbeta and 13 Jbeta primers. Libraries were prepared by immunoSEQ multiplex PCR; TCRdb keeps only in-frame clonotypes and omits some of them. The sample includes roughly 120,000 clones, 80% seen only once; the top ten take about 2.6%. This clone has a handful of counts. Its matching antigen is unknown. Sequenced sample: PBMCs. The receptor was derived from a man in his thirties or forties in good health and CMV-seronegative.

The CDR3 DNA is TGTGCCAGCGGCCCCGGGACTAGGGCTGAGACCCAGTACTTC. Translating it yields CASGPGTRAETQYF. The chain combines TRBV6-1 with TRBJ2-5; 8 bases align to TRBD2. The V and J ends lost 8 bases and 5 bases, in that order; junction bases with no gene match: 10. This CDR3 has 14 amino acids. Germline V gives CDR1 MNHNS, CDR2 SASEGT.